Below, 22 T cell receptor beta chains from the same sample are listed, as sequenced in a study of vaccination effects on CD4 cells after COVID-19. Their cognate antigens are unknown. Using viral peptide pools, the ViraFEST assay grew out antigen-specific CD4+ T cells prior to sequencing. Following 10 days of culture, CD4+ T cells were isolated. Each participant was given two doses of one vaccine (BNT162b2 or mRNA-1273). Data came from immunoSEQ multiplex PCR; TCRdb stores just in-frame clones and leaves some out. The sample contains about 24,000 clones, around 74% of which appear only once. Specimen: CD4+ T cells from PBMCs cultured with HCoV-NL63 spike peptides, collected after COVID-19 vaccination. Source of these receptors: a human donor who received a COVID-19 vaccine.

This rearrangement joins TRBV6-1 to TRBJ1-4; no clear D gene. Germline V CDR1 and CDR2: MNHNS, SASEGT. The CDR3 extends over 15 amino acids. V lost 2 bases and J lost 0, with 7 bases in between. The CDR3 sequence: CASSEQAATNEKLFF. The CDR3 nucleotides read TGTGCCAGCAGTGAACAGGCGGCAACTAATGAAAAACTGTTTTTT.

This clone occurred a few times. The V call is TRBV28, the J call TRBJ2-2; perhaps TRBD1 as D (5 bases). Trimming removed 5 bases from V and 4 bases from J, with 17 bases in between. The germline CDR1 and CDR2 sequences are MDHEN and SYDVKM. There are 16 residues in the CDR3. The CDR3 sequence is CASSQTLTVFTGELFF. For the CDR3, the DNA is TGTGCCAGCAGTCAAACATTGACAGTCTTCACCGGGGAGCTGTTTTTT.

This clone was observed a single time. J is TRBJ2-5 and V is TRBV21-1; whether TRBD2, the table's D call, matches the DNA was not checked. TRBV21-1 is a pseudogene locus. The length of the CDR3 is 18 residues. CDR3 region: CASSKKAGTPGWDETQYF. The DNA for the CDR3 is TGTGCCAGCAGCAAAAAAGCGGGGACGCCTGGCTGGGACGAGACCCAGTACTTC.

The V call is TRBV3-1 (or the pseudogene TRBV3-2), the J call TRBJ1-1; weak D call: TRBD1 (5 bases). V lost 10 bases and J lost 3, with 12 bases in between. The CDR3 has 12 amino acids. Germline CDR1 LGHDT, CDR2 YNNKEL (reference sequence). CDR3 protein: CATTGPHTEAFF. CDR3 DNA: TGTGCCACCACGGGACCTCACACTGAAGCTTTCTTT.

The chain uses TRBV30 and TRBJ2-1; 7 positions agree with TRBD2. The CDR3 length is 14 residues. V lost 0 bases and J lost 7; bases outside the gene matches: 6. Germline V gives CDR1 GTSNPN, CDR2 SVGIG (reference sequence). CDR3 protein: CAWSVWTRGNEQFF. The CDR3 DNA sequence: TGTGCCTGGAGTGTTTGGACTAGGGGTAATGAGCAGTTCTTC. The full variable domain, in which reference TRBV30 and TRBJ2-1 provide the parts outside the CDR3, is SQTIHQWPATLVQPVGSPLSLECTVEGTSNPNLYWYRQAAGRGLQLLFYSVGIGQISSEVPQNLSASRPQDRQFILSSKKLLLSDSGFYLCAWSVWTRGNEQFFGPGTRLTVL.

This clone was seen a few times. The chain employs TRBV20-1 and TRBJ1-2; no firm D call. The CDR3 is made up of 11 amino acids. Germline V lookup: CDR1 DFQATT, CDR2 SNEGSKA (reference sequence). Trimming cost V 6 bases and J 1 base, with 6 bases left between them. The CDR3 is CSAGDNYGYTF. In DNA, the CDR3 is TGCAGTGCGGGTGATAACTATGGCTACACCTTC.

The chain carries TRBV19 and TRBJ1-4, with D perhaps matching TRBD1 (6 bases). Germline loops: CDR1 LNHDA, CDR2 SQIVND (reference sequence). V lost 11 bases and J 6 bases, leaving 16 bases between the germline ends. The CDR3 is 13 amino acids. CDR3 nucleotides: TGTGCCGCTCGGGGGCAAGGGGATGAAAAACTGTTTTTT. As protein: CAARGQGDEKLFF.

The chain has TRBV5-1 and TRBJ2-2; tentatively, D is TRBD1 (6 bases). Germline CDR1 and CDR2: SGHRS and YFSETQ. The CDR3 loop spans 15 amino acids. Deletions cut 4 bases from V and 0 bases from J, with 10 bases between. CDR3 sequence: CASSEDSANTGELFF. In nucleotides, the CDR3 is TGCGCCAGCAGCGAGGACAGCGCGAACACCGGGGAGCTGTTTTTT.

The CDR3 DNA follows: TGTGCCAGCAGCCAAGGGGGAAAGGAGGACATTCAGTACTTC. Translating gives CASSQGGKEDIQYF. This chain links TRBV5-4 with TRBJ2-4; D perhaps matches TRBD1 (6 bases). Germline CDR1 is SGHNT and CDR2 is YYREEE (reference sequence). V was pared by 4 bases and J by 8 bases, with 16 bases between. CDR3 size: 14 residues.

V is TRBV18 and J is TRBJ2-3; possible D gene TRBD2, 6 bases. V was pared by 8 bases and J by 4 bases, with 16 bases between. The V gene's germline CDR1 is KGHSH and CDR2 LQKENI. The CDR3 is 14 amino acids. The DNA of the CDR3 is TGTGCCAGCCCCACTAGCAGAGGCGCAGATACGCAGTATTTT. It yields the protein CASPTSRGADTQYF.

J is TRBJ2-1 and V is TRBV30, with D tentatively TRBD1 (5 bases). Trimming took 0 bases from V and 6 from J, leaving 15 bases between them. CDR1 is GTSNPN, CDR2 SVGIG, per germline (reference sequence). The CDR3 is 15 residues long. CDR3 sequence: CAWSVKGLQVNEQFF. The CDR3 nucleotides read TGTGCCTGGAGTGTAAAGGGGCTACAGGTCAATGAGCAGTTCTTC.

The chain links TRBV5-1 to TRBJ1-2, with 9 bases identical to TRBD1. The junction had 5 bases not matched to a gene; V was cut back by 2 bases and J by 6 bases. This CDR3 has 14 amino acids. From germline, CDR1 is SGHRS and CDR2 YFSETQ. The CDR3 loop reads CASSLAQGADGYTF. CDR3 nucleotides: TGCGCCAGCAGCTTAGCACAGGGGGCTGATGGCTACACCTTC.

This chain links TRBV5-1 with TRBJ2-5; D may be TRBD2 (6 bases). V was clipped by 7 bases and J by 2 bases, with 9 bases between them. Germline loops: CDR1 SGHRS, CDR2 YFSETQ. The CDR3 runs to 12 residues. The DNA for the CDR3 is TGCGCCAGCCGCGGACTACAAGAGACCCAGTACTTC. It codes for CASRGLQETQYF.

The sample holds a few counts of this clone. The chain uses TRBV6-2 or TRBV6-3 and TRBJ2-2; no clear D gene. CDR1 and CDR2 from the germline V gene are MNHEY and SVGEGT. The CDR3 runs to 14 residues. Trimming removed 2 bases from V and 6 bases from J, with 10 bases in between. CDR3 in amino acids: CASSYERTSGELFF. In nucleotides, the CDR3 is TGTGCCAGCAGTTACGAAAGGACGTCCGGGGAGCTGTTTTTT.

This chain links TRBV27 with TRBJ2-3; no clear D gene. CDR3 size: 15 residues. Germline loops: CDR1 MNHEY, CDR2 SMNVEV (reference sequence). Trimming removed 2 bases at V and 4 bases at J, with 13 bases between. The CDR3, as DNA: TGTGCCAGCAGTTTAATGGGGTTGGCGGCAGATACGCAGTATTTT. Encoded protein: CASSLMGLAADTQYF.

V usage is TRBV5-1 and J usage is TRBJ1-1; D gene unclear. This CDR3 has 15 amino acids. Germline values: CDR1 SGHRS, CDR2 YFSETQ. The V end lost 3 bases, the J end lost 0 bases, and 12 bases lay between the germline ends. The CDR3 region has the DNA TGCGCCAGCAGCTCCGTGGGGAGCATGAACACTGAAGCTTTCTTT. Translating it yields CASSSVGSMNTEAFF.

The J gene is TRBJ2-2, the V gene TRBV28, with 11 positions matching TRBD1. Per the germline V gene, CDR1 is MDHEN and CDR2 is SYDVKM. Unmatched junction bases numbered 6, after V lost 5 bases and J lost 7 bases. The CDR3 runs 15 residues. The CDR3 loop reads CASSVTGTGGGELFF. The DNA for the CDR3 is TGTGCCAGCAGTGTCACCGGGACAGGGGGCGGGGAGCTGTTTTTT.

This clone has more than one count but fewer than ten. This chain joins TRBV19 and TRBJ2-7; possibly TRBD2 for D (6 bases). The CDR3 runs to 14 residues. Trimming stripped 3 bases from V and 6 bases from J, with 15 bases between. Germline values: CDR1 LNHDA, CDR2 SQIVND (reference sequence). Here the CDR3 reads CASSIMEGSGEQYF. CDR3 in DNA: TGTGCCAGTAGTATCATGGAGGGGTCAGGCGAGCAGTACTTC.

The chain recombines TRBV27 with TRBJ1-3; the match to TRBD1 covers 7 bases. The germline V gene has CDR1 MNHEY and CDR2 SMNVEV (reference sequence). V lost 5 bases and J lost 4; bases outside the gene matches: 5. CDR3 length: 14 amino acids. The CDR3 reads CASSPGQAGNTIYF. The CDR3 coding sequence is TGTGCCAGCAGTCCCGGACAGGCCGGAAACACCATATATTTT.

Note on this clone: The identical CDR3 is also encoded by other nucleotide sequences in the sample. V and J are TRBV14 and TRBJ2-7; D unresolved. Per the germline V gene, CDR1 is SGHDN and CDR2 is FVKESK. V dropped 0 bases and J dropped 2 bases, with 11 bases sitting between them. The CDR3 runs 15 residues. CDR3 in amino acids: CASSQEVGSAYEQYF. The CDR3 nucleotides read TGTGCCAGCAGCCAAGAAGTGGGCAGCGCCTACGAGCAGTACTTC. Full variable domain (remainder filled in from reference TRBV14 and TRBJ2-7): EAGVTQFPSHSVIEKGQTVTLRCDPISGHDNLYWYRRVMGKEIKFLLHFVKESKQDESGMPNNRFLAERTGGTYSTLKVQPAELEDSGVYFCASSQEVGSAYEQYFGPGTRLTVT.

The chain recombines TRBV7-2 with TRBJ2-7; D is ambiguous. Germline CDR1 and CDR2: SGHTA and FQGNSA. This CDR3 is built from 12 residues. The V and J ends lost 5 bases and 6 bases respectively, with 11 bases between them. In DNA form, the CDR3 reads TGTGCCAGCAGCCTGCCCCCCGGCGAGCAGTACTTC. Translated, it gives CASSLPPGEQYF.

The J gene is TRBJ2-5, the V gene TRBV6-4; D call uncertain. Between the trimmed V and J ends, which lost 7 bases and 5 bases, there was a span of 11 bases. CDR1 and CDR2 (germline): MRHNA, SNTAGT. The CDR3 is made up of 12 amino acids. The CDR3 DNA sequence: TGTGCCAGCAAATTCCCACTTGAGACCCAGTACTTC. It yields the protein CASKFPLETQYF.